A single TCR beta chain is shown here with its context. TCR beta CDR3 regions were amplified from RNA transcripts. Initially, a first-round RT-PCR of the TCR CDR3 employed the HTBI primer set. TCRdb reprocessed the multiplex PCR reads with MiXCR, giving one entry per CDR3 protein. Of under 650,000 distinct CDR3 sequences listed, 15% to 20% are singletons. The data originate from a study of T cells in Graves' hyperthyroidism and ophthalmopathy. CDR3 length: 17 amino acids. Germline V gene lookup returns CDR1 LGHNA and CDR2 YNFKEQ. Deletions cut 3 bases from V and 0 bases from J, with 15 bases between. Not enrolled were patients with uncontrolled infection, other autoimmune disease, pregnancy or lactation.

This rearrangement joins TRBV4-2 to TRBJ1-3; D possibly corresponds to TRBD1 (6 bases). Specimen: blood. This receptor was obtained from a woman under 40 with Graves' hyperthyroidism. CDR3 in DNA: TGTGCCAGCAGCCAGATAGGGGGACACCTCTCTGGAAACACCATATATTTT. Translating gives CASSQIGGHLSGNTIYF.